Listed here are 8 T cell receptor beta chains from one sample, sequenced in a study of glioma-infiltrating T cells. TCR alpha and beta CDR3 regions were amplified from RNA using iRepertoire nested multiplex PCR. TCRdb used MiXCR to reprocess the multiplex PCR reads, holding one entry per CDR3 protein. The repertoire holds more than 350,000 distinct CDR3 sequences, with 41% as singletons. The sequenced sample consisted of glioma tissue, nonneoplastic brain tissue, or PBMCs (not recorded which). These receptor sequences come from a human donor with low-grade glioma or glioblastoma, undergoing nonglioma brain surgery, or in good health (not recorded which).

Turning to this clonotype: An end of the junction does not agree with germline; a read error may underlie this. The V gene is TRBV20-1, the J gene TRBJ2-7; a possible D gene is TRBD2 (6 bases). CDR3 length: 13 residues. Germline V gene data show CDR1 as DFQATT and CDR2 as SNEGSKA (reference sequence). The CDR3 loop reads CSARDWSSYEQNF. CDR3 sequence (DNA): TGCAGTGCGCGGGACTGGAGCTCCTACGAGCAGAACTTC.

The chain recombines TRBV7-2 with TRBJ1-5, with D perhaps matching TRBD1 (5 bases). CDR3 size: 17 residues. CDR1 is SGHTA, CDR2 FQGNSA, per germline. Between the trimmed V and J ends, which lost 0 bases and 6 bases, there was a span of 18 bases. CDR3 sequence (DNA): TGTGCCAGCAGCTTAGCTGTCTTGGGAGGGGTTATTCAGCCCCAGCATTTT. It yields the protein CASSLAVLGGVIQPQHF.

This clonotype has a single count. An end of the junction does not agree with germline; a read error may underlie this. CDR3 DNA: TGTGCCACCATCAGAGATGGGACAGGGTTTGACATTAAGTACTTC. This translates into CATIRDGTGFDIKYF. The chain recombines TRBV15 with TRBJ2-4, with 9 positions matching TRBD1. Per germline, CDR1 LNHNV and CDR2 YYDKDF (reference sequence). This CDR3 contains 15 residues.

This clonotype was counted many times. The chain has TRBV27 and TRBJ2-3, with D possibly being TRBD1 (6 bases). Germline V gene sequence: CDR1 MNHEY, CDR2 SMNVEV (reference sequence). This CDR3 has 16 amino acids. Trimming pared 5 bases from V and 4 bases from J, leaving 19 bases between. CDR3 protein: CASSPPGALVPDTQYF. The CDR3 nucleotides are TGTGCCAGCAGTCCCCCAGGGGCCCTAGTCCCAGATACGCAGTATTTT.

The chain is built from TRBV15 and TRBJ2-5; D ambiguous. Trimming stripped 1 base from V and 3 bases from J, with 15 bases between. There are 16 residues in the CDR3. Looked up from germline, CDR1 is LNHNV and CDR2 is YYDKDF (reference sequence). DNA of the CDR3: TGTGCCACCAGCAGAGGTGACACTGGGATTGAAGAGACCCAGTACTTC. It translates to CATSRGDTGIEETQYF.

Note on this clonotype: A read error may explain this, as a much larger clone is one base away. The final CDR3 position lacks the conserved phenylalanine or tryptophan, pointing to a likely read error. The gene calls are TRBV27 and TRBJ1-5, with 11 bases matching TRBD1. J lost 4 bases, V lost 3 bases, and 2 bases had no gene match. This CDR3 comprises 15 residues. The germline CDR1 and CDR2 sequences are MNHEY and SMNVEV (reference sequence). CDR3: CASSLRDRGNQPQHY. CDR3 nucleotides: TGTGCCAGCAGTTTGCGGGACAGGGGGAATCAGCCCCAGCATTAT.

The chain carries TRBV15 and TRBJ2-7; TRBD2 might be the D (5 bases). The CDR3 has 12 residues. The germline V gene encodes CDR1 LNHNV and CDR2 YYDKDF (reference sequence). Between the trimmed V and J ends, which lost 1 base and 7 bases, there was a span of 8 bases. CDR3 DNA: TGTGCCACCAGCAGAGCGAGGGATGAGCAGTACTTC. Its protein product is CATSRARDEQYF.

Comment on this clonotype: Just one base apart from a much larger clone, this may be a read error. The V call is TRBV20-1, the J call TRBJ1-1; D gene uncertain. The CDR3 is made up of 13 amino acids. Germline V lookup: CDR1 DFQATT, CDR2 SNEGSKA (reference sequence). CDR3 amino acids: CSANAGMNTKAFF. The DNA for the CDR3 is TGCAGTGCTAACGCCGGAATGAACACTAAAGCTTTCTTT.